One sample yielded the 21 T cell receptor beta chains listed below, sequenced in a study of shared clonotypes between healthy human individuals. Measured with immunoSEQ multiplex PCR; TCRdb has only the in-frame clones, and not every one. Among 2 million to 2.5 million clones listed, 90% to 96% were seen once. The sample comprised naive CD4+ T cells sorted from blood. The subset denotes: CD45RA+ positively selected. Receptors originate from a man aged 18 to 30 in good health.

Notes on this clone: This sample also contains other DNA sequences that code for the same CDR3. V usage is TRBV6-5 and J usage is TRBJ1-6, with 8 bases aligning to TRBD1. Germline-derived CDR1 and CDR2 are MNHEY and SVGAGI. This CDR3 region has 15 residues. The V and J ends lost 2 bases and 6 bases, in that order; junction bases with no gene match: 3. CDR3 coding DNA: TGTGCCAGCAGTTACGGACAGGGCGGTAATTCACCCCTCCACTTT. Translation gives CASSYGQGGNSPLHF.

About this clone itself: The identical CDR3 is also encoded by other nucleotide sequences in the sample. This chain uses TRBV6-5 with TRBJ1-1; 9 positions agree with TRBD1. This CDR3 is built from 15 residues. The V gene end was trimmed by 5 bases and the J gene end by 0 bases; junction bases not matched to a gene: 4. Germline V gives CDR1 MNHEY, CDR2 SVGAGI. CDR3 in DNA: TGTGCCAGCAGTCGTGGACAGGGGCTGAACACTGAAGCTTTCTTT. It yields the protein CASSRGQGLNTEAFF.

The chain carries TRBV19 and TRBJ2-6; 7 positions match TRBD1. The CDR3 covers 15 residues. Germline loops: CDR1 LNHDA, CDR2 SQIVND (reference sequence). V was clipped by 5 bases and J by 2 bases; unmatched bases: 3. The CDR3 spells CASSLTGAGANVLTF. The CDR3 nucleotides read TGTGCCAGTAGTCTTACAGGGGCTGGGGCCAACGTCCTGACTTTC.

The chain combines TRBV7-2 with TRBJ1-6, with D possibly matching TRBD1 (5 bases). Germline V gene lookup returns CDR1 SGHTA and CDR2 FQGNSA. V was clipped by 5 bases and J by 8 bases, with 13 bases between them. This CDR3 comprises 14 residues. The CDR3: CASSRDPGYSPLHF. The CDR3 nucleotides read TGTGCCAGCAGCCGGGACCCAGGGTATTCACCCCTCCACTTT.

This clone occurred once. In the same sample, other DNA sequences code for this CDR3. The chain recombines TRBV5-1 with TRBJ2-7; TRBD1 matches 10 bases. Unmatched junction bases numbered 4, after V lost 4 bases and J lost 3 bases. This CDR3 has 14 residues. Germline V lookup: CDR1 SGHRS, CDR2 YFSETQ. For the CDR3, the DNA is TGCGCCAGCAGCCCACGGACAGGGGGCTACGAGCAGTACTTC. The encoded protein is CASSPRTGGYEQYF.

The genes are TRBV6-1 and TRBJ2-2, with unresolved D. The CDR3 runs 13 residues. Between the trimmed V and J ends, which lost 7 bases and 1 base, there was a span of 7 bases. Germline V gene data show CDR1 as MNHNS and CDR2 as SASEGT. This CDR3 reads CASTDQNTGELFF. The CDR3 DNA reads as TGTGCCAGCACTGACCAGAACACCGGGGAGCTGTTTTTT.

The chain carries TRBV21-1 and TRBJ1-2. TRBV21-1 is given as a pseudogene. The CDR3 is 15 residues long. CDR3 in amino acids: CASSPRRYGSYGYTF. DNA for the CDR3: TGTGCCAGCAGCCCTCGGAGGTATGGGAGCTATGGCTACACCTTC.

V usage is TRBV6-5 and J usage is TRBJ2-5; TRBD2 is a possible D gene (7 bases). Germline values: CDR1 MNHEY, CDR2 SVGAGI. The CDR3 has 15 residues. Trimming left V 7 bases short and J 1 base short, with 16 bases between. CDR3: CASTREGQAQETQYF. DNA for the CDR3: TGTGCCAGCACCAGGGAGGGACAAGCCCAAGAGACCCAGTACTTC.

CDR3 DNA sequence: TGCGCCAGCAGTGTGGGACAGGGGGCTCAGAGCTATGGCTACACCTTC. It translates to CASSVGQGAQSYGYTF. J is TRBJ1-2 and V is TRBV5-1; 12 bases line up with TRBD1. V trimming: 5 bases; J trimming: 4 bases; junction bases outside the gene matches: 9. The CDR3 is made up of 16 amino acids. CDR1 and CDR2 from the germline V gene are SGHRS and YFSETQ.

The CDR3 region is CASSVGGGSPLHF. In nucleotides, the CDR3 is TGTGCCAGCAGCGTAGGGGGGGGTTCACCCCTCCACTTT. The chain combines TRBV7-2 with TRBJ1-6, with a weak D call TRBD1 (6 bases). This CDR3 has 13 amino acids. Per germline, CDR1 SGHTA and CDR2 FQGNSA. Trimming took off 5 bases at V and 9 bases at J, with 11 bases between the two ends.

The DNA for the CDR3 is TGTGCCAGCAGTGATCCGGACAGGGAGAACACTGAAGCTTTCTTT. This codes for CASSDPDRENTEAFF. The J gene is TRBJ1-1, the V gene TRBV6-4; 8 nucleotides match TRBD1. This CDR3 comprises 15 residues. Germline lookup yields CDR1 MRHNA and CDR2 SNTAGT. J lost 1 base, V lost 3 bases, and 4 bases had no gene match.

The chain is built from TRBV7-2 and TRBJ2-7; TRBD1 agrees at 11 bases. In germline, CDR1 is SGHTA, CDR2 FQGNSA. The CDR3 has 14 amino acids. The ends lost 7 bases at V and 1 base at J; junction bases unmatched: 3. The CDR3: CASKGDRGSYEQYF. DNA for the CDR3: TGTGCCAGCAAGGGGGACAGGGGGTCCTACGAGCAGTACTTC.

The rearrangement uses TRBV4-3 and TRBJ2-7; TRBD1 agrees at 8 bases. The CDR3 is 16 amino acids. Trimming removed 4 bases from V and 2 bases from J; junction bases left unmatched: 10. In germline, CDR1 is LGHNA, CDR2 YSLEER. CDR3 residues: CASSLRHRGYTYEQYF. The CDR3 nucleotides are TGCGCCAGCAGCCTCCGGCACAGGGGGTATACCTACGAGCAGTACTTC.

In DNA form, the CDR3 reads TGTGCCAGTAGTAATCCAGGGGACCGAAGATATGGCTACACCTTC. This codes for CASSNPGDRRYGYTF. The genes are TRBV19 and TRBJ1-2; tentative D call: TRBD1 (6 bases). The CDR3 runs to 15 residues. Trimming removed 4 bases at V and 5 bases at J, with 17 bases between. CDR1 and CDR2 (germline): LNHDA, SQIVND (reference sequence).

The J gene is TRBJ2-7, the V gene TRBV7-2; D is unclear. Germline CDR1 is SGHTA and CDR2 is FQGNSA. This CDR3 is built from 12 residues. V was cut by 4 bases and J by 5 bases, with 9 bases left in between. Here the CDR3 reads CASSSRRNEQYF. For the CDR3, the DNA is TGTGCCAGCAGCTCCCGTCGTAACGAGCAGTACTTC.

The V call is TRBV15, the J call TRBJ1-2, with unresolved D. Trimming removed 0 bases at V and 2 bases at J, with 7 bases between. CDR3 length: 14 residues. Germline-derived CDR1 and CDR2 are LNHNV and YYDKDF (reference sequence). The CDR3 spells CATSREDGNYGYTF. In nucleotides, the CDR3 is TGTGCCACCAGCAGAGAGGACGGGAACTATGGCTACACCTTC.

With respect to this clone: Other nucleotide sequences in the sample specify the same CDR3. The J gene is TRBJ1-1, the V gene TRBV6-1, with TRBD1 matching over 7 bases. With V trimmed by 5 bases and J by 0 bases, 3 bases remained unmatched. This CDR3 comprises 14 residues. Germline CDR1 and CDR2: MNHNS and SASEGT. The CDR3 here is CASSLQGLNTEAFF. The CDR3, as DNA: TGTGCCAGCAGTTTACAGGGGTTGAACACTGAAGCTTTCTTT.

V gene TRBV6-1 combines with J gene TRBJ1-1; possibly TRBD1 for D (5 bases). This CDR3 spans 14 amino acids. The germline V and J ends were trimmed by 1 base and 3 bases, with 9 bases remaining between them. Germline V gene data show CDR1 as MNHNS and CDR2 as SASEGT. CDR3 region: CASSEDHRYTEAFF. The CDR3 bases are TGTGCCAGCAGTGAAGACCACAGGTACACTGAAGCTTTCTTT.

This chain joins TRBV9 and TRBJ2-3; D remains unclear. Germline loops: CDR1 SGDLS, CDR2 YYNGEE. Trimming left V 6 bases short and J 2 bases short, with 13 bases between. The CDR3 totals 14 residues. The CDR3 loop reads CASKPSTVTDTQYF. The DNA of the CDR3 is TGTGCCAGCAAACCTTCAACGGTCACAGATACGCAGTATTTT.

CDR3 in amino acids: CASSLKDSALPTNEKLFF. For the CDR3, the DNA is TGTGCCAGCAGCCTAAAGGACAGTGCCCTCCCAACTAATGAAAAACTGTTTTTT. V gene TRBV4-2 combines with J gene TRBJ1-4; D is perhaps TRBD1 (6 bases). This CDR3 region has 18 residues. With 4 bases removed from V and 0 bases from J, the gap between germline ends came to 18 bases. Germline CDR1 reads LGHNA; CDR2 reads YNFKEQ.

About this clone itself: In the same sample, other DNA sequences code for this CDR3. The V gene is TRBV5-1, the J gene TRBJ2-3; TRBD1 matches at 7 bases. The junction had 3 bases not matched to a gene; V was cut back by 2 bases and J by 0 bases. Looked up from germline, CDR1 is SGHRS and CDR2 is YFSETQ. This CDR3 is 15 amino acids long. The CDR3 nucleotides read TGCGCCAGCAGCTTACCGACAGGGAGCACAGATACGCAGTATTTT. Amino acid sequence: CASSLPTGSTDTQYF.